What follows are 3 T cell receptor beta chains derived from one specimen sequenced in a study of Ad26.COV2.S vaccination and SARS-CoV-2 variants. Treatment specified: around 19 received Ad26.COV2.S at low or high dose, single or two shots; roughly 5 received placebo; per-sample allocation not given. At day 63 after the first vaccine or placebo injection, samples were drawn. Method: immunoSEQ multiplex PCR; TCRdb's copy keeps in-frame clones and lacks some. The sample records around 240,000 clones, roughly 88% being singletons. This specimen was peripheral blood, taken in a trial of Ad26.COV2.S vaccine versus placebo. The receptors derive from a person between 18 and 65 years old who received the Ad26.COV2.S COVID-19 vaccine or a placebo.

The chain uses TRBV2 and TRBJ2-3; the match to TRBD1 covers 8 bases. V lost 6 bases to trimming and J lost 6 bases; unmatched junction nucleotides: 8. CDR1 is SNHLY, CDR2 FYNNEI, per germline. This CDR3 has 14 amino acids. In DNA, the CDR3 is TGTGCCAGCAGGGGGACAGGACGTGTGGATACGCAGTATTTT. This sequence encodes CASRGTGRVDTQYF.

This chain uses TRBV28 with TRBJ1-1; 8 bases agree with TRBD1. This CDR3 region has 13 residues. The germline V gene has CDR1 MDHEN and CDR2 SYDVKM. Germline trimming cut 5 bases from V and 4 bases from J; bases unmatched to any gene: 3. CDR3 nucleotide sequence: TGTGCCAGCAGTCGCGGACAGGGCACTGAAGCTTTCTTT. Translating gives CASSRGQGTEAFF.

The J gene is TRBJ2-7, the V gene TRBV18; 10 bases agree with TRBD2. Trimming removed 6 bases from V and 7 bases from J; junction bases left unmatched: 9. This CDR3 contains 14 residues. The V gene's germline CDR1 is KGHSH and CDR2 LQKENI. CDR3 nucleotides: TGTGCCAGCTCCCCGGGGCTAGCGGGAGAAGAGCAGTACTTC. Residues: CASSPGLAGEEQYF.